The 14 T cell receptor beta chains presented below share a single source sample, sequenced in a study of CD8+ T cells in alopecia areata. The treatment was: oral pan-JAK inhibitor, 5-10 mg twice daily. As the sequencing template, cDNA was produced by extracting RNA and reverse transcribing it. The method was immunoSEQ multiplex PCR; TCRdb's version includes in-frame clones alone and lacks a portion of them. The sample records around 300,000 clones, 60% being singletons. The sequences come from CD4+ T cells sorted from blood, collected around week 52, from a patient treated with tofacitinib. These receptors were obtained from a human donor with alopecia areata.

The CDR3, as DNA: TGCGCCAGCAGCCAAGATAGGGGGGTGGTTAAGGCAGATACGCAGTATTTT. Its translation is CASSQDRGVVKADTQYF. The chain links TRBV4-3 to TRBJ2-3; D is possibly TRBD1 or TRBD2 (6 bases each). Germline loops: CDR1 LGHNA, CDR2 YSLEER. The ends were cut back, 0 bases at V and 4 bases at J, with 17 bases in the middle. The CDR3 runs 17 residues.

This chain joins TRBV4-2 and TRBJ2-3; a possible D gene is TRBD2 (6 bases). This CDR3 has 14 amino acids. The germline V gene encodes CDR1 LGHNA and CDR2 YNFKEQ. V was trimmed by 4 bases and J by 4 bases, leaving 12 bases between them. CDR3 bases: TGTGCCAGCAGCCGGGAGGCAAGGCCAGATACGCAGTATTTT. This codes for CASSREARPDTQYF.

The V call is TRBV7-2, the J call TRBJ2-3, with a tentative D call TRBD1 (5 bases). V lost 3 bases and J lost 2, with 12 bases in between. The germline CDR1 and CDR2 sequences are SGHTA and FQGNSA. This CDR3 has 15 amino acids. The CDR3 reads CASSLDNRNTDTQYF. The CDR3 bases are TGTGCCAGCAGCTTGGACAACAGGAACACAGATACGCAGTATTTT.

The CDR3 protein is CATSGANRVSNEKLFF. In DNA form, the CDR3 reads TGTGCCACCAGCGGGGCGAACAGGGTATCTAATGAAAAACTGTTTTTT. V and J are TRBV15 and TRBJ1-4, with D perhaps matching TRBD1 (6 bases). Trimming left V 5 bases short and J 3 bases short, with 16 bases between. The CDR3 contains 16 residues. Germline loops: CDR1 LNHNV, CDR2 YYDKDF (reference sequence). Variable domain in full (rest from reference TRBV15 and TRBJ1-4): DAMVIQNPRYQVTQFGKPVTLSCSQTLNHNVMYWYQQKSSQAPKLLFHYYDKDFNNEADTPDNFQSRRPNTSFCFLDIRSPGLGDTAMYLCATSGANRVSNEKLFFGSGTQLSVL.

The chain joins TRBV29-1 to TRBJ1-2; D ambiguous. Germline-derived CDR1 and CDR2 are SQVTM and ANQGSEA. CDR3 size: 8 residues. V was shortened by 4 bases and J by 10 bases, with 4 bases between the two germline ends. This CDR3 reads CSVGAYTF. DNA of the CDR3: TGCAGCGTTGGGGCCTACACCTTC.

The gene calls are TRBV15 and TRBJ2-7; the match to TRBD1 covers 11 bases. Germline CDR1 reads LNHNV; CDR2 reads YYDKDF (reference sequence). The CDR3 runs 15 residues. J gave up 2 bases and V 5 bases, and 5 bases lay outside the gene matches. The CDR3 coding sequence is TGTGCCACCAGCCGCCGGGACAGGGGGACCTACGAGCAGTACTTC. The encoded protein is CATSRRDRGTYEQYF.

This rearrangement joins TRBV18 to TRBJ2-7, with D possibly TRBD1 on 6 matching bases. Germline CDR1 and CDR2: KGHSH and LQKENI. With 6 bases removed from V and 7 bases from J, the gap between germline ends came to 19 bases. This CDR3 has 14 residues. CDR3 region: CASSLTRDTEEQYF. CDR3 DNA sequence: TGTGCCAGCTCCCTCACCCGGGACACTGAAGAGCAGTACTTC.

This clone appeared a few times. This sequence joins TRBV5-6 and TRBJ2-7; possibly TRBD1 for D (5 bases). From germline, CDR1 is SGHDT and CDR2 YYEEEE. The CDR3 has 14 residues. Trimming removed 3 bases at V and 3 bases at J, with 13 bases between. The CDR3 is CASSSPLTVYEQYF. The CDR3, as DNA: TGTGCCAGCAGCTCCCCCCTGACAGTCTACGAGCAGTACTTC.

This clone came up a few times. The genes are TRBV2 and TRBJ2-6; D gene uncertain. V lost 4 bases and J lost 4, with 2 bases in between. The CDR3 loop spans 12 amino acids. Germline V lookup: CDR1 SNHLY, CDR2 FYNNEI. In nucleotides, the CDR3 is TGTGCCAGCAGTGGAGGGGCCAACGTCCTGACTTTC. Protein sequence: CASSGGANVLTF. The variable domain in full, with the rest retrieved from reference TRBV2 and TRBJ2-6, is EPEVTQTPSHQVTQMGQEVILRCVPISNHLYFYWYRQILGQKVEFLVSFYNNEISEKSEIFDDQFSVERPDGSNFTLKIRSTKLEDSAMYFCASSGGANVLTFGAGSRLTVL.

This chain connects TRBV6-5 to TRBJ2-7; 7 bases align to TRBD1. The junction had 9 bases not matched to a gene; V was cut back by 4 bases and J by 0 bases. Germline V lookup: CDR1 MNHEY, CDR2 SVGAGI. There are 16 residues in the CDR3. This CDR3 is CASSSRQGVFSYEQYF. The CDR3 bases are TGTGCCAGCAGTTCCCGACAGGGCGTCTTCTCCTACGAGCAGTACTTC.

The J gene is TRBJ1-1, the V gene TRBV5-1; D uncertain. Germline V gene lookup returns CDR1 SGHRS and CDR2 YFSETQ. The length of the CDR3 is 15 residues. V gave up 0 bases and J gave up 11 bases, with 20 bases separating them. The CDR3 protein is CASSLDTLGQDKAFF. The CDR3 nucleotides are TGCGCCAGCAGCTTGGATACCTTGGGCCAGGATAAGGCTTTCTTT.

This clone was counted only a few times. The V call is TRBV29-1, the J call TRBJ2-5; 10 nucleotides agree with TRBD1. CDR1 and CDR2 (germline): SQVTM, ANQGSEA. Trimming took 7 bases from V and 5 from J; bases not matched to a gene: 4. This CDR3 has 12 residues. The CDR3, as DNA: TGCAGCGCCGGGGGACAGGGGGAGACCCAGTACTTC. It codes for CSAGGQGETQYF.

The chain combines TRBV6-1 with TRBJ1-5, with TRBD1 as a possible D gene (5 bases). There are 13 residues in the CDR3. From germline, CDR1 is MNHNS and CDR2 SASEGT. V lost 8 bases and J lost 7, with 15 bases in between. The CDR3 DNA is TGTGCCAGCGATCAAGGATCAGGGCAGCCCCAGCATTTT. Translating it yields CASDQGSGQPQHF.

The gene calls are TRBV9 and TRBJ2-5, with TRBD1 identical over 7 bases. Germline V CDR1 and CDR2: SGDLS, YYNGEE. This CDR3 has 14 amino acids. With 2 bases clipped from V and 5 bases from J, the junction kept 6 bases outside the gene matches. CDR3 coding DNA: TGTGCCAGCAGCGTGACAGGGTCGGGTGAGACCCAGTACTTC. As protein: CASSVTGSGETQYF.